The present T cell receptor (beta chain) was sequenced within a study of Ad26.COV2.S vaccination and SARS-CoV-2 variants. Study in general: Donor participated within the Ad26.COV2.S arm of the COV1001 trial. Whole-study findings and limits: It was vaccine recipients, not placebo recipients, who had the higher spike-specific TCR breadth.

This clone showed up just a few times. What it recognizes is unknown. Germline CDR1 LGHDT, CDR2 YNNKEL (reference sequence). The CDR3 loop spans 14 amino acids. With 3 bases removed from V and 6 bases from J, the gap between germline ends came to 14 bases. Treatment reported: around 19 received Ad26.COV2.S at low or high dose, single or two shots; roughly five received placebo; per-sample allocation not given. Specimens were obtained on day 63 following the first vaccine or placebo injection. The individual, an adult aged 18-55 years, was a donor in Boston. Libraries were prepared by immunoSEQ multiplex PCR; TCRdb keeps only in-frame clonotypes and omits some of them. The repertoire holds some 390,000 clones, with 80% to 90% as singletons.

This chain links TRBV3-1 (or the pseudogene TRBV3-2) with TRBJ1-1; a possible D gene is TRBD1 (5 bases). The TCR was taken from a person between 18 and 65 years old who received the Ad26.COV2.S COVID-19 vaccine or a placebo. Sequencing was performed on peripheral blood, taken in a trial of Ad26.COV2.S vaccine versus placebo. The CDR3 here is CASSHPGGSAEAFF. The DNA of the CDR3 is TGTGCCAGCAGCCACCCCGGGGGGAGCGCTGAAGCTTTCTTT.